The rows below give T cell receptor beta chains drawn from one sample of a study of cytomegalovirus exposure and HLA in healthy donors. Assay: immunoSEQ multiplex PCR; the TCRdb copy retains only in-frame clones and omits some. The sample has about 120,000 clones; around 86% are singletons. The material sequenced was PBMCs. These receptors originate from a woman aged 25 to 39 in good health and CMV-seronegative. The CDR3 runs from the conserved cysteine through the conserved F or W. D genes are given only for firm matches.

len | v_gene | d_gene | CDR3aa
14 | TRBV6-6 | NA | CASSYSGGNTEAFF
13 | TRBV2 | NA | CASSSRQLHEQYF
16 | TRBV19 | NA | CASSIARGGLNEKLFF
13 | TRBV6-1 | NA | CASTARLGPEAFF
15 | TRBV4-1 | TRBD1 | CASSNDQQGVYGYTF
15 | TRBV7-9 | TRBD2 | CSSSLTSGITDTQYF
13 | TRBV11-2 | TRBD2 | CASRAGGAHTQYF
13 | TRBV5-1 | NA | CASSLARQLEQYF
13 | TRBV28 | NA | CASSLAGPTEAFF
15 | TRBV15 | NA | CATSRVVSGQYEQYF
15 | TRBV10-1 | NA | CASSEGGGLHYEQYF
14 | TRBV7-2 | TRBD2 | CASRRLAATGELFF
15 | TRBV27 | NA | CASSFRRDSNQPQHF
14 | TRBV5-1 | NA | CASSSGQNDAEAFF
14 | TRBV28 | TRBD1 | CASSLPPGQGGYTF
14 | TRBV7-2 | NA | CASSLPGGDTEAFF
15 | TRBV10-1 | TRBD2 | CASSETSGRDYEQYF
15 | TRBV28 | TRBD1 | CASSAPDRGNSPLHF
12 | TRBV2 | NA | CASSVLNEKLFF
15 | TRBV7-9 | TRBD2 | CSSSLGDWTRETQYF
15 | TRBV27 | NA | CASSLSENAYNEQFF
11 | TRBV30 | NA | CAWMEGFEQYF
13 | TRBV5-1 | NA | CASSLTGRETQYF
14 | TRBV11-2 | TRBD1 | CASSSNRGSRGYTF
18 | TRBV7-9 | NA | CASSLGTGASGSYNEQFF
15 | TRBV4-3 | NA | CASSQELGRHYGYTF
15 | TRBV10-3 | TRBD1 | CAISGGTGGAYEQYF
17 | TRBV9 | TRBD1 | CASSATGLSSGANVLTF
15 | TRBV5-1 | NA | CASSLAGVTNEKLFF
15 | TRBV4-1 | NA | CASSQDRAGLNEQFF
18 | TRBV15 | TRBD2 | CATSRDGASRGSWETQYF
15 | TRBV5-1 | TRBD2 | CATSGLAGITGELFF
13 | TRBV6-6 | NA | CASSAAPRTEAFF
17 | TRBV14 | TRBD2 | CASSQDLGAGVAYEQYF
14 | TRBV6-4 | NA | CASSDGTNTGELFF
17 | TRBV30 | NA | CAWSAPRDRPAPYEQYF
17 | TRBV25-1 | TRBD1 | CASSDLPDRALTYEQYF
14 | TRBV7-2 | NA | CASSSVNQKQPQHF
16 | TRBV27 | TRBD2 | CASSFPGLAGTNEQFF
18 | TRBV7-9 | NA | CASSHTGGRSSGANVLTF